The source of this TCR beta chain is a study of T cells in Graves' hyperthyroidism and ophthalmopathy. J gave up 0 bases and V 6 bases, and 12 bases lay outside the gene matches. Germline V gene sequence: CDR1 DFQATT, CDR2 SNEGSKA (reference sequence). The CDR3 runs 18 residues. Amplification targeted TCR beta CDR3 regions from RNA transcripts. Primed by the HTBI set, a first-round RT-PCR was run on the TCR CDR3. TCRdb re-called the multiplex PCR reads through MiXCR, storing one row per CDR3 protein. The sample lists about 290,000 distinct CDR3 sequences, less than 20% occurring once. This clonotype was detected many times.

The sequenced material came from blood. The sequence was obtained from a man in his forties or fifties with Graves' ophthalmopathy. V usage is TRBV20-1 and J usage is TRBJ2-7; TRBD2 matches at 15 bases. The CDR3: CSAAPRGLAGGFSYEQYF. Here the CDR3 DNA reads TGCAGTGCGGCTCCTCGGGGACTAGCGGGAGGATTCTCCTACGAGCAGTACTTC.